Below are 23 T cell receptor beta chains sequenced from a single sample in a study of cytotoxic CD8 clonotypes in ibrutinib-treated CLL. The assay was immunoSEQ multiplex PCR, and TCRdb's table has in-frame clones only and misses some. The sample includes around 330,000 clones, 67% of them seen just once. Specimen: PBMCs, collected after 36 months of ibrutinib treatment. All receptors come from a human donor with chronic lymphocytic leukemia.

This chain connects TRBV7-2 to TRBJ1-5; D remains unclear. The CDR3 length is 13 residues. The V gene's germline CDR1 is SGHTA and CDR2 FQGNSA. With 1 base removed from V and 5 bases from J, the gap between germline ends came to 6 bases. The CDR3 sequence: CASSLGRDQPQHF. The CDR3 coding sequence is TGTGCCAGCAGCTTAGGAAGGGATCAGCCCCAGCATTTT.

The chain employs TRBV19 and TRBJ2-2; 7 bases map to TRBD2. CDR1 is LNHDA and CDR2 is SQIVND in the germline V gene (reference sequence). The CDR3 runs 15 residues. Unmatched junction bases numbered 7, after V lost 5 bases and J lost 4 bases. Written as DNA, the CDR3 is TGTGCCAGTAGTCCACTAGCGCGAGTCACCGGGGAGCTGTTTTTT. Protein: CASSPLARVTGELFF.

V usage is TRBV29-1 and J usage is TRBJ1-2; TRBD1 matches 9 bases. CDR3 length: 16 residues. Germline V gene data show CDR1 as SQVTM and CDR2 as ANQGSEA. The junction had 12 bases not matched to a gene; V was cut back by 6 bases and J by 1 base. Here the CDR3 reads CSVTSGQGTNNYGYTF. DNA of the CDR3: TGCAGCGTAACCTCCGGACAGGGGACTAATAACTATGGCTACACCTTC.

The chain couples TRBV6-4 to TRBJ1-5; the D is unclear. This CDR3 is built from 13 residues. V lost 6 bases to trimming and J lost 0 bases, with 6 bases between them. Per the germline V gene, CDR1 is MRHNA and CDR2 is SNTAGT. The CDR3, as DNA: TGTGCCAGCAGCCAGAGTAGCAATCAGCCCCAGCATTTT. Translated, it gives CASSQSSNQPQHF.

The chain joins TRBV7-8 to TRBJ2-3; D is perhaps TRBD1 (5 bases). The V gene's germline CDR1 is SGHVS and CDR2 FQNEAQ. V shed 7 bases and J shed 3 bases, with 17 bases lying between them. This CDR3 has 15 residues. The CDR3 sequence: CASTPRQGWTDTQYF. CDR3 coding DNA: TGTGCCAGCACCCCTCGGCAGGGTTGGACAGATACGCAGTATTTT.

CDR3 DNA: TGTGCCAGCAGTCCCCGGAGCACTAGTTCGCGGGAGACCCAGTACTTC. Translation: CASSPRSTSSRETQYF. This chain connects TRBV27 to TRBJ2-5; a possible D gene is TRBD2 (5 bases). Germline V gene lookup returns CDR1 MNHEY and CDR2 SMNVEV (reference sequence). V was pared by 5 bases and J by 5 bases, with 21 bases between. CDR3 length: 16 residues.

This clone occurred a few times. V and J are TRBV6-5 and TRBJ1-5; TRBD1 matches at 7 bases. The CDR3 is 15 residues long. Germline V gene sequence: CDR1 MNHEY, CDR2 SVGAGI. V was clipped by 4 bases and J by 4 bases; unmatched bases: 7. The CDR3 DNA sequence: TGTGCCAGCAGTTCGTGGCAGGGGGGGAATCAGCCCCAGCATTTT. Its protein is CASSSWQGGNQPQHF.

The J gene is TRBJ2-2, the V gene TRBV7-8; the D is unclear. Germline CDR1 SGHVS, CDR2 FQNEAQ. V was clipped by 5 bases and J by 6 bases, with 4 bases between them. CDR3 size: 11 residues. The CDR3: CASSRSGELFF. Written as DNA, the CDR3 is TGTGCCAGCAGCCGCTCCGGGGAGCTGTTTTTT.

CDR3 region: CASSLSGGAREQFF. CDR3 DNA sequence: TGTGCCAGCTCACTTAGCGGGGGGGCACGGGAGCAGTTCTTC. The chain uses TRBV18 and TRBJ2-1; 11 nucleotides align to TRBD2. Per germline, CDR1 KGHSH and CDR2 LQKENI. Losses at the gene ends were 4 bases for V and 10 bases for J; bases not matched to a gene: 6. The CDR3 totals 14 residues.

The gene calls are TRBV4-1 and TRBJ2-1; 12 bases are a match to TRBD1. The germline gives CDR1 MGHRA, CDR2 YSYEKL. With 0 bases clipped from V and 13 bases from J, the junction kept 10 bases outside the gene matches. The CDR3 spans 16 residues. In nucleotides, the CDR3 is TGCGCCAGCAGCCAAGAAAGGGGACAGGGGGCTACGGGACAGTTCTTC. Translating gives CASSQERGQGATGQFF.

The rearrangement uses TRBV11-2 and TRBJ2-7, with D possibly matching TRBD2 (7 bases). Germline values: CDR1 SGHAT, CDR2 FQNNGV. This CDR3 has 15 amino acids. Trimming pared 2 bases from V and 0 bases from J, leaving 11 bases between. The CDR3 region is CASSLWGGDSYEQYF. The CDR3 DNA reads TGTGCCAGCAGCTTATGGGGGGGCGACTCCTACGAGCAGTACTTC.

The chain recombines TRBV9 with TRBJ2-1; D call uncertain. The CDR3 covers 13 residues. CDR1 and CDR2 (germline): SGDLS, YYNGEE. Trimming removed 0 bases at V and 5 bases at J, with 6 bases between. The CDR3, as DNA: TGTGCCAGCAGCGTAGCAAACGACAATGAGCAGTTCTTC. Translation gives CASSVANDNEQFF.

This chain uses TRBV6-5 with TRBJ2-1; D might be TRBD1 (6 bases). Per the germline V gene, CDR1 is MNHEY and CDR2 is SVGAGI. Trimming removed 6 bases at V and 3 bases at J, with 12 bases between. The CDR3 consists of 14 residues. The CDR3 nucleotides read TGTGCCAGCAGACGGACAGACAGCTACAATGAGCAGTTCTTC. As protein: CASRRTDSYNEQFF.

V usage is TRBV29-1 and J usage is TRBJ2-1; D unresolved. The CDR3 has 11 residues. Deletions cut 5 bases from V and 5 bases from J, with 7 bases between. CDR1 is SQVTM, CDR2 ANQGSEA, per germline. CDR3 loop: CSVLSDNEQFF. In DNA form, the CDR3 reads TGCAGCGTTCTATCGGACAATGAGCAGTTCTTC.

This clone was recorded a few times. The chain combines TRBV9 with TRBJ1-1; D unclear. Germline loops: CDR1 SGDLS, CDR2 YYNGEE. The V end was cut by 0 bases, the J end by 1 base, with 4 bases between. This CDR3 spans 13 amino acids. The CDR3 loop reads CASSVVQNTEAFF. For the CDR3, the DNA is TGTGCCAGCAGCGTAGTTCAGAACACTGAAGCTTTCTTT.

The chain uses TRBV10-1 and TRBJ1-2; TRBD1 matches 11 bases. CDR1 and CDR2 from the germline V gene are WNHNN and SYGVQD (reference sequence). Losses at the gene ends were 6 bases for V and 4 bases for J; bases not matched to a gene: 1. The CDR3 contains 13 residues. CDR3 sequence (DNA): TGCGCCAGCAGCGGGACAGGGGGCTATGGCTACACCTTC. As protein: CASSGTGGYGYTF.

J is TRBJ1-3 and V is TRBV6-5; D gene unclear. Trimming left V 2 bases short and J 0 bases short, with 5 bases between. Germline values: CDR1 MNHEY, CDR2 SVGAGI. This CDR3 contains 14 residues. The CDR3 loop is CASSYLSSGNTIYF. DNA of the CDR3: TGTGCCAGCAGTTACCTGAGCTCTGGAAACACCATATATTTT.

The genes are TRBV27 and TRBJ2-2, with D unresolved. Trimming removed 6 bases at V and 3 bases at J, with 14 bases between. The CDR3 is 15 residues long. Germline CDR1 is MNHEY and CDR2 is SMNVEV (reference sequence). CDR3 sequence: CASSLTAADTGELFF. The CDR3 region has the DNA TGTGCCAGCAGCCTGACGGCCGCGGACACCGGGGAGCTGTTTTTT.

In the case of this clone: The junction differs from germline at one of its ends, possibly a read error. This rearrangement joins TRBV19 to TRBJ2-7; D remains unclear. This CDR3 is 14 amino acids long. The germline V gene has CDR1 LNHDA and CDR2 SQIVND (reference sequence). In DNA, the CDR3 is TGTGCCAGTAGTAGAAGTGGAGAGGCCTACGAGCAATACTTC. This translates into CASSRSGEAYEQYF.

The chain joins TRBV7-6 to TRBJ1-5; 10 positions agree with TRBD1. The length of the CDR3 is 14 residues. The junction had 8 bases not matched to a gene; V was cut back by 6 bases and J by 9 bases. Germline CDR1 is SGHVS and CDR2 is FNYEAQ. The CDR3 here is CASSPDRGQGPQHF. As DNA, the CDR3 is TGTGCCAGCAGTCCCGACAGGGGGCAGGGGCCCCAGCATTTT.

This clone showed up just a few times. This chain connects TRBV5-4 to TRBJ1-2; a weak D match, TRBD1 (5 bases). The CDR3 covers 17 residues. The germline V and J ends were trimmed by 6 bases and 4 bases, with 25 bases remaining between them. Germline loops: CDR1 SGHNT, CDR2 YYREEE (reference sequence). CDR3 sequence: CASNTIGGAFIGYGYTF. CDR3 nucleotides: TGTGCCAGCAACACCATCGGCGGGGCGTTTATCGGCTATGGCTACACCTTC.

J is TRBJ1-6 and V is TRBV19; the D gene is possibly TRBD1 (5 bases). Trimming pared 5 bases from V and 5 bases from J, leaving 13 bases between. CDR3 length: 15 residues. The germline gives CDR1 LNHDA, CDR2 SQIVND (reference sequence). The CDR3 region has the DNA TGTGCCAGTAGTTACGGACACCTCCATAATTCACCCCTCCACTTT. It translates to CASSYGHLHNSPLHF.

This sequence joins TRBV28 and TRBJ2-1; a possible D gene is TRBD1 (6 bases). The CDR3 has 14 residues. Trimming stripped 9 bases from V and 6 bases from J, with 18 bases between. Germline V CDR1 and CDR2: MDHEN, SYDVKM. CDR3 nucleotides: TGTGCCAGTTTCCGGGACAATGGACGCAATGAGCAGTTCTTC. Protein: CASFRDNGRNEQFF.